The TCR beta chain under discussion was sequenced for a study of T cell changes during pregnancy in multiple sclerosis. The V gene's germline CDR1 is SGDLS and CDR2 YYNGEE. V lost 3 bases and J lost 6; bases outside the gene matches: 4. This CDR3 comprises 13 residues. Only in-frame clones appear in the TCRdb table, and some are missing; sequencing was by immunoSEQ multiplex PCR. The table includes about 32,000 clones, nearly 90% detected once. This receptor was taken from a female donor with multiple sclerosis, enrolled in a pregnancy study. This chain uses TRBV9 with TRBJ2-7, with 9 bases that match TRBD2. The sequencing here drew on CD8+ T cells from peripheral blood mononuclear cells, taken in the second trimester of pregnancy. Here the CDR3 reads CASSDGTSLEQYF. Here the CDR3 DNA reads TGTGCCAGCAGCGACGGGACTAGCCTCGAGCAGTACTTC.